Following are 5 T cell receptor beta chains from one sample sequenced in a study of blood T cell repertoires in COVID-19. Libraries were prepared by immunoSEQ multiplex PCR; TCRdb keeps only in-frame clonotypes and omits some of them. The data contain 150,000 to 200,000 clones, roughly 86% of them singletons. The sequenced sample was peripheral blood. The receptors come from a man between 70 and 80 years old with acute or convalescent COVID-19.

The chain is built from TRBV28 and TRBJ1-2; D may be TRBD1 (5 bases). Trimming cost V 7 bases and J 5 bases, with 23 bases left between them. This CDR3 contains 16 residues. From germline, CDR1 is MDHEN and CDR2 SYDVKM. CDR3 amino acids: CASNKGPYKSIYGYTF. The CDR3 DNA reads TGTGCCAGCAATAAGGGGCCGTACAAGTCGATTTATGGCTACACCTTC.

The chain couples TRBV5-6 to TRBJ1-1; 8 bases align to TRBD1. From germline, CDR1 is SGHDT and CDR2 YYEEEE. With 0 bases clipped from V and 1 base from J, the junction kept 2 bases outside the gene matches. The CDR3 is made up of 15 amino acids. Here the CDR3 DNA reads TGTGCCAGCAGCTTGGCCACAGGGGGGAACACTGAAGCTTTCTTT. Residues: CASSLATGGNTEAFF.

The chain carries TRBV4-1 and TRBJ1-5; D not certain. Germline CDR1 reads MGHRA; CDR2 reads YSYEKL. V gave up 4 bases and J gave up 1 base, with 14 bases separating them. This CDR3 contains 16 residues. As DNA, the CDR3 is TGCGCCAGCAGCCGAAAGCCCGCGGAAAGCAATCAGCCCCAGCATTTT. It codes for CASSRKPAESNQPQHF.

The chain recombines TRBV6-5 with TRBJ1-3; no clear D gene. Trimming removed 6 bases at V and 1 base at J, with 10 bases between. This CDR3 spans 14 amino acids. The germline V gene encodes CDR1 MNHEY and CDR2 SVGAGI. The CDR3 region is CASRDPGSGNTIYF. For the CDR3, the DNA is TGTGCCAGCAGGGATCCGGGATCTGGAAACACCATATATTTT.

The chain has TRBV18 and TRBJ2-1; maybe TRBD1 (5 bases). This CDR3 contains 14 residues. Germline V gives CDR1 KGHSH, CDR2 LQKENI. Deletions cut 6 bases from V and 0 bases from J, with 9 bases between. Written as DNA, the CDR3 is TGTGCCAGCTCCCCAGGGCCCTCCTACAATGAGCAGTTCTTC. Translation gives CASSPGPSYNEQFF.